Sequencing of this TCR beta chain was carried out in a study of shared clonotypes between healthy human individuals. General observations from the study: Owing to a small donor count, the genetic and exposure-history diversity represented was limited.

Each unsorted PBMC replicate got 300 ng genomic DNA, tens of thousands of genomes. Measured with immunoSEQ multiplex PCR; TCRdb has only the in-frame clones, and not every one. The sample contains about 510,000 clones, roughly 79% of which appear only once. Comment on this clone: The antigen is unknown.

The study used 83 million or so PBMCs per unsorted sample for genomic DNA. The CDR3 is 16 amino acids. V was cut by 5 bases and J by 2 bases, with 16 bases left in between. The germline V gene has CDR1 SGHTA and CDR2 FQGNSA. The sample taken for sequencing was PBMCs. The source of this sequence is a woman aged 40 to 50 in good health. Some clones in this sample may be carry-over from other donors' samples. This rearrangement joins TRBV7-2 to TRBJ1-3; unclear D gene. The CDR3 is CASSQRNLVTGNTIYF. In DNA, the CDR3 is TGTGCCAGCAGCCAAAGAAATCTAGTAACTGGAAACACCATATATTTT.